These 10 T cell receptor beta chains were sequenced from one sample in a study of blood T cells in healthy people across ages. The authors ran a second PCR of about 7 to 11 cycles using a sample-barcoded 5' primer and a J-beta primer mix. From the 5' RACE reads, TCRdb called clonotypes with MiXCR, one entry per CDR3 protein. The sample shows approximately 880,000 distinct CDR3 sequences, under 50% of them seen only once. Material: blood. These receptors all come from a young man in good health.

This chain uses TRBV5-1 with TRBJ2-5, with 8 bases aligning to TRBD2. The CDR3 has 17 amino acids. Germline V gene lookup returns CDR1 SGHRS and CDR2 YFSETQ. The junction had 13 bases not matched to a gene; V was cut back by 1 base and J by 5 bases. Here the CDR3 reads CASSLIAGLAMEETQYF. CDR3 DNA sequence: TGCGCCAGCAGCTTGATCGCCGGACTAGCCATGGAGGAGACCCAGTACTTC.

The chain recombines TRBV6-2 or TRBV6-3 with TRBJ2-7, with a weak D call TRBD1 (5 bases). The germline V and J ends were trimmed by 2 bases and 0 bases, with 14 bases remaining between them. CDR1 is MNHEY and CDR2 is SVGEGT in the germline V gene. The CDR3 is 16 amino acids. CDR3: CASSYRGRASSYEQYF. CDR3 sequence (DNA): TGTGCCAGCAGTTACCGCGGCAGGGCCAGCTCCTACGAGCAGTACTTC.

This clonotype has a handful of counts. The rearrangement uses TRBV6-6 and TRBJ1-2; D remains unclear. V lost 4 bases to trimming and J lost 10 bases, with 10 bases between them. This CDR3 has 11 amino acids. The V gene's germline CDR1 is MNHNY and CDR2 SVGAGI (reference sequence). CDR3 coding DNA: TGTGCCAGCAGTTCCAATAATATCTACACCTTC. This translates into CASSSNNIYTF.

The V gene is TRBV7-9, the J gene TRBJ2-5; unclear D gene. The CDR3 length is 12 residues. Germline V gene sequence: CDR1 SEHNR, CDR2 FQNEAQ (reference sequence). Trimming removed 6 bases at V and 0 bases at J, with 5 bases between. The CDR3 nucleotides are TGTGCCAGCAGAATAAACCAAGAGACCCAGTACTTC. This encodes CASRINQETQYF.

The table lists this clonotype with a count of one. The chain uses TRBV28 and TRBJ2-7; 8 bases fit TRBD1. Looked up from germline, CDR1 is MDHEN and CDR2 is SYDVKM. The CDR3 loop spans 16 amino acids. Unmatched junction bases numbered 6, after V lost 1 base and J lost 1 base. In DNA form, the CDR3 reads TGTGCCAGCAGTTTATTGGACAGGGCCTCGTCCTACGAGCAGTACTTC. It specifies CASSLLDRASSYEQYF.

Details on this clonotype: The junction does not match germline at one end; this may be a read error. The chain uses TRBV28 and TRBJ1-1, with D tentatively TRBD1 (6 bases). Per germline, CDR1 MDHEN and CDR2 SYDVKM. This CDR3 has 16 residues. The DNA of the CDR3 is TGTGCCAGTAGTTTAAATCGGGGGGCAGGGATCACTGAAGCTTTCTTT. This codes for CASSLNRGAGITEAFF. Full variable domain (missing parts from reference TRBV28 and TRBJ1-1): DVKVTQSSRYLVKRTGEKVFLECVQDMDHENMFWYRQDPGLGLRLIYFSYDVKMKEKGDIPEGYSVSREKKERFSLILESASTNQTSMYLCASSLNRGAGITEAFFGQGTRLTVV.

This clonotype was seen a few times. This chain joins TRBV5-1 and TRBJ1-2; tentatively, D is TRBD1 (6 bases). The germline V gene encodes CDR1 SGHRS and CDR2 YFSETQ. The V gene lost 1 base and the J gene lost 3 bases, with 13 bases spanning the gap. This CDR3 comprises 15 residues. The CDR3 DNA follows: TGCGCCAGCAGCTTGAGGGACAACTTCGACTATGGCTACACCTTC. Translation: CASSLRDNFDYGYTF.

The V gene is TRBV7-2, the J gene TRBJ2-1; no clear D gene. The germline V gene encodes CDR1 SGHTA and CDR2 FQGNSA. V was cut by 7 bases and J by 0 bases, with 10 bases left in between. CDR3 length: 14 amino acids. CDR3 amino acids: CASTRTPSYNEQFF. The DNA of the CDR3 is TGTGCCAGCACCCGGACGCCCTCCTACAATGAGCAGTTCTTC. Supplemented by reference TRBV7-2 and TRBJ2-1, the full variable domain reads GAGVSQSPSNKVTEKGKDVELRCDPISGHTALYWYRQSLGQGLEFLIYFQGNSAPDKSGLPSDRFSAERTGGSVSTLTIQRTQQEDSAVYLCASTRTPSYNEQFFGPGTRLTVL.

This rearrangement joins TRBV24-1 to TRBJ1-2, with TRBD1 matching 9 bases. Trimming took 4 bases from V and 6 from J; bases not matched to a gene: 17. This CDR3 spans 18 amino acids. Looked up from germline, CDR1 is KGHDR and CDR2 is SFDVKD. The chain's CDR3 is CATSDPAGGTGTSDGYTF. CDR3 DNA sequence: TGTGCCACCAGTGACCCGGCAGGGGGGACAGGGACTTCTGATGGCTACACCTTC.

A few counts support this clonotype. V is TRBV5-1 and J is TRBJ1-5; 10 bases map to TRBD1. Germline CDR1 SGHRS, CDR2 YFSETQ. The CDR3 covers 15 residues. The trim removed 0 bases at V and 5 bases at J, leaving 2 bases unmatched. The CDR3 sequence: CASSLVGQGDQPQHF. In nucleotides, the CDR3 is TGCGCCAGCAGCTTGGTTGGACAGGGGGATCAGCCCCAGCATTTT.